This T cell receptor (beta chain) stems from a study of T cell responses to AZD1222 COVID-19 vaccine. Whole-study context: Second-dose schedules of about 4 or about 12 weeks were combined.

The data were produced by immunoSEQ multiplex PCR, yet TCRdb's version contains in-frame clones alone and is incomplete. The sample carries about 180,000 clones, about 86% recorded once. Points on this clone: Its target is not known.

General study points: Mapped onto spike, vaccine-associated CD4 TCRs spanned it and were dominant at 160-218 and 743-854. Baseline seropositives among AZD1222 recipients totaled only five to seven.

Germline CDR1 is LNHDA and CDR2 is SQIVND (reference sequence). The ends were cut back, 3 bases at V and 2 bases at J, with 6 bases in the middle. This CDR3 spans 13 amino acids. The source is an adult in good health. The rearrangement links TRBV19 to TRBJ2-3; no clear D. Source: peripheral blood, taken on day 0 of AZD1222 vaccination. CDR3 protein: CASSISATDTQYF. DNA of the CDR3: TGTGCCAGTAGTATCTCAGCCACAGATACGCAGTATTTT. Full variable domain (outside the CDR3, taken from reference TRBV19 and TRBJ2-3): DGGITQSPKYLFRKEGQNVTLSCEQNLNHDAMYWYRQDPGQGLRLIYYSQIVNDFQKGDIAEGYSVSREKKESFPLTVTSAQKNPTAFYLCASSISATDTQYFGPGTRLTVL.